This passage covers 5 T cell receptor beta chains from one sample sequenced in a study of cytomegalovirus exposure and HLA in healthy donors. PCR amplification relied on 60 Vbeta primers (plus 13 Jbeta primers). TCRdb's copy holds only in-frame clones and misses some; the assay was immunoSEQ multiplex PCR. This sample has fewer than 130,000 clones; about three quarters occur once, and the top ten carry roughly 2.9%. Sequences were obtained from PBMCs. These receptor sequences come from a woman between 55 and 75 years old in good health and CMV-seropositive.

The rearrangement links TRBV6-5 to TRBJ2-3, with 9 bases identical to TRBD2. Trimming took 2 bases from V and 0 from J; bases not matched to a gene: 3. Germline V gene sequence: CDR1 MNHEY, CDR2 SVGAGI. This CDR3 is 16 amino acids long. Written as DNA, the CDR3 is TGTGCCAGCAGTTACCGAACTAGCGGGAGCACAGATACGCAGTATTTT. The encoded protein is CASSYRTSGSTDTQYF.

The genes are TRBV30 and TRBJ1-1; D not certain. The CDR3 runs 13 residues. Between the trimmed V and J ends, which lost 4 bases and 0 bases, there was a span of 9 bases. Germline V gene data show CDR1 as GTSNPN and CDR2 as SVGIG (reference sequence). The CDR3 DNA reads TGTGCCTGGAATCCCAAAATGAACACTGAAGCTTTCTTT. It yields the protein CAWNPKMNTEAFF.

This clone came up once. J is TRBJ2-3 and V is TRBV11-2; TRBD1 aligns across 8 bases. The CDR3 covers 12 residues. The germline V gene has CDR1 SGHAT and CDR2 FQNNGV. Germline trimming cut 0 bases from V and 10 bases from J; bases unmatched to any gene: 0. The CDR3 region has the DNA TGTGCCAGCAGCTTAGAGGGACAGGCGCAGTATTTT. It encodes CASSLEGQAQYF.

This chain uses TRBV10-3 with TRBJ2-7; D uncertain. This CDR3 is built from 13 residues. The V end lost 0 bases, the J end lost 3 bases, and 6 bases lay between the germline ends. Germline V gives CDR1 ENHRY, CDR2 SYGVKD. The DNA of the CDR3 is TGTGCCATCAGTGAGTCGCCCGGCTACGAGCAGTACTTC. This sequence encodes CAISESPGYEQYF.

The V gene is TRBV4-1, the J gene TRBJ1-2; D may be TRBD1 (5 bases). The CDR3 consists of 15 residues. CDR1 and CDR2 (germline): MGHRA, YSYEKL. Deletions cut 2 bases from V and 1 base from J, with 11 bases between. The CDR3 nucleotides are TGCGCCAGCAGCCAAAGGGGCAGGTATAACTATGGCTACACCTTC. Its translation: CASSQRGRYNYGYTF.